Included here is one T cell receptor (beta chain) sequence, with context. This clone turned up a few times. Its recognized antigen is unknown. There are no base qualities to consult, and no much larger clone falls within one base. The data are from a study of beta chain features in type 1 diabetes (dated by TCRdb to the late 2010s). A note on the overall study: No differences in mean age, gender distribution, total cell number or subset yield were found between patients and healthy donors. In the study, recently diagnosed type 1 diabetes patients and matched healthy donors were compared on the TCRB repertoires of their sorted circulating CD4+ T cell subsets. A total of 90 million to 140 million sorted cells were examined across all samples, and RNA yield correlated strongly with the number of cells per subset. Regulatory and stem cell-like memory subsets were isolated from only 8 patients and about eight healthy donors, whereas naive and central memory subsets came from all 30 or so donors.

All of the isolated RNA was reverse transcribed with the High Capacity cDNA Reverse Transcription Kit, so expressed TCRB transcripts were sequenced. Deep immunoSEQ sequencing was performed on naive, central memory and regulatory T cell samples, with an average of roughly 3.6 million total reads per sample. Sorted cells were lysed in RLT buffer, and RNA was extracted using DNase-treated RNeasy Micro or Mini kits according to cell number. Each cell subset was processed on its own to prevent cross-contamination, while patient and healthy donor samples were processed together. The immunoSEQ multiplex PCR was used to amplify TCRB sequences from cDNA, yielding 87-bp fragments that span the CDR3 region. Amplicons were sequenced on the Illumina HiSeq platform. Under the source paper's analysis protocol: PCR bias was corrected computationally using synthetic template baselines, and reads within Hamming distance 2 were collapsed, with unmergeable singletons discarded. Reads were aligned against IMGT to assign V, D and J genes, CDR3 length and insertions or deletions at six rearrangement sites. Within each subset, clonotype counts were normalized to the number of sorted cells before true diversity and Gini coefficients were calculated with the tcR R package. Repertoire sharing was quantified using the overlap coefficient calculated on TCRB nucleotide sequences. Out-of-frame TCRB sequences from naive cells were analyzed as a proxy for the pre-selection repertoire. Drawn from immuneACCESS, this table holds only the in-frame rearrangements with V and J called that TCRdb kept. Clones are partly lost; checked studies trace under half to an unresolved V gene and leave the rest unexplained. The V and J calls and clone size were taken over from that table, and D and trimming were inferred from the DNA. A total of roughly 340,000 clones appear in this sample, 13% of them only once. The top ten clones comprise roughly 0.015% of the sample.

The full study reports these points: Fewer insertions and more nucleotide deletions at VDJ recombination sites were observed in patients with type 1 diabetes, implying thymic rearrangement abnormalities. Because cDNA rather than genomic DNA was sequenced, highly expressing activated cells could have been over-represented, although no difference in activation and CD3 levels was found between groups. Only small numbers of individuals were included in the HLA sub-analyses, which left unresolved whether HLA type had any influence on TCRB rearrangement. In all four CD4+ subsets, TCRB CDR3 length was moderately but significantly shorter in type 1 diabetes patients. PCR may preferentially amplify shorter templates, but because patient and control samples were amplified and corrected together, any resulting skew would affect both groups equally. Naive, central memory and regulatory TCRB repertoires appeared to be more similar among patients than among healthy donors.

Each donor gave one peripheral blood draw, roughly 110 mL on average, collected into heparinised tubes. Using a panel that included CD45RO, CCR7, CD25, CD127, CD95 and CD27, naive, central memory, regulatory and stem cell-like memory CD4+ T cells were sorted on a BD FACSAria II. Every sorted population had a purity above 95%. Right away, PBMCs were isolated by Lymphoprep density gradient centrifugation and were stained directly, with no culture step. To minimize batch effects, samples were stained and sorted in pairs, one healthy donor with one patient per experiment. The receptor was isolated from a woman under 30 with type 1 diabetes. Source material: naive CD4+ T cells from blood. The cell subset or site label on this specimen signifies: true naive CD4+ T cells.

The nucleotides read TGCGCCAGCAGCTTTAACCGGGGGACTGAAGCTTTCTTT. It codes for CASSFNRGTEAFF. This sequence uses TRBV5-1 and TRBJ1-1; a tentative D match to TRBD1 spans 5 bases. Inclusive of the bounding cysteine and phenylalanine, the CDR3 is 13 residues long. The only DNA kept is the CDR3, 39 bases in frame from the first base. Reading the germline V gene gives CDR1 SGHRS and CDR2 YFSETQ. Trimming at the junction amounts to 2 bases on V and 5 bases on J, and the germline ends lie 10 bases apart.